The rows below give T cell receptor beta chains drawn from one sample of a study of tumor-infiltrating lymphocytes in localized non-small cell lung cancer. The assay was immunoSEQ multiplex PCR, and TCRdb's table has in-frame clones only and misses some. The sample carries about 13,000 clones, approximately 73% recorded once. Sequenced material: uninvolved lung tissue not adjacent to the tumor. These receptors all stem from a human donor with non-small cell lung cancer. Each CDR3 is given with its conserved first and last residue. The D gene is left open where the match is weak. The size entry is marked missing in some rows and otherwise reads once, few, many or a size class.

v_call	d_call	clone_size	j_call	cdr3_nt	cdr3_aa
TRBV5-1	-	-	TRBJ1-1	TGCGCCAGCAGCTTCACAGCCTCCAACACTGAAGCTTTCTTT	CASSFTASNTEAFF
TRBV7-8	-	few	TRBJ1-1	TGTGCCAGCAGCTCCACAGGGAACACTGAAGCTTTCTTT	CASSSTGNTEAFF
TRBV5-1	-	few	TRBJ1-1	TGCGCCAGCAGTCCTCGGAGGGCCACTGAAGCTTTCTTT	CASSPRRATEAFF
TRBV7-3	TRBD1	-	TRBJ2-2	TGTGCCAGCAGCCACAAGGGAGGGACAGGGAGCACCGGGGAGCTGTTTTTT	CASSHKGGTGSTGELFF
TRBV5-6	TRBD1	-	TRBJ2-7	TGTGCCAGCAGCTTCAGGGGACAGGGGATCTACGAGCAGTACTTC	CASSFRGQGIYEQYF
TRBV10-3	-	-	TRBJ1-1	TGTGCCATCGCGGAAGGAACTGAAGCTTTCTTT	CAIAEGTEAFF
TRBV7-3	TRBD1	-	TRBJ2-2	TGTGCCAGCAGCTTTTACTTGGGACAGCACACCGGGGAGCTGTTTTTT	CASSFYLGQHTGELFF
TRBV5-1	-	-	TRBJ2-5	TGCGCCAGCAGCTTTGGGGGCGGGAGTGAGACCCAGTACTTC	CASSFGGGSETQYF
TRBV5-1	-	-	TRBJ2-5	TGCGCCAGCAGCTTATACGGGGAGACCCAGTACTTC	CASSLYGETQYF
TRBV27	TRBD1	-	TRBJ1-1	TGTGCCAGCAGTGCACGGACAGGGATTGCTTTCTTT	CASSARTGIAFF
TRBV6-5	TRBD1	few	TRBJ1-1	TGTGCCAGCAGTGGAACAGGGGGCGACACTGAAGCTTTCTTT	CASSGTGGDTEAFF
TRBV6-5	-	-	TRBJ2-5	TGTGCCAGCAGTCCCTCGAGGCGGCGCCAAGAGACCCAGTACTTC	CASSPSRRRQETQYF
TRBV7-3	TRBD2	-	TRBJ2-1	TGTGCCAGCAGCTTAATGCTAGCGGGAGAGAATGAGCAGTTCTTC	CASSLMLAGENEQFF
TRBV19	-	-	TRBJ2-1	TGTGCCAGTAGCCTGGACTTTGCGGGATGGGACAATGAGCAGTTCTTC	CASSLDFAGWDNEQFF
TRBV5-4	TRBD2	-	TRBJ2-3	TGTGCCAGTGGACTAGCGGGAGGCCTAGGCACAGATACGCAGTATTTT	CASGLAGGLGTDTQYF
TRBV7-6	TRBD2	-	TRBJ2-2	TGTGCCAGCAGCTTAATCACTAGCGGGAGTCAAAACACCGGGGAGCTGTTTTTT	CASSLITSGSQNTGELFF
TRBV11-1	-	-	TRBJ1-2	TGTGCCAGCAGCTTAGAACCCACATATGGCTACACCTTC	CASSLEPTYGYTF
TRBV4-2	-	-	TRBJ2-1	TGTGCCAGCAGCCAAGATGAGGGTTACAATGAGCAGTTCTTC	CASSQDEGYNEQFF
TRBV27	-	-	TRBJ2-3	TGTGCCAGCAGTCAAAACACGAATACGCAGTATTTT	CASSQNTNTQYF
TRBV25-1	-	-	TRBJ2-2	TGTGCCAGCAGTGACCCCACCGGGACGACCGGGGAGCTGTTTTTT	CASSDPTGTTGELFF